What follows are 25 T cell receptor beta chains derived from one specimen sequenced in a study of T-cell reconstitution after alpha-beta-depleted transplantation in children. During its preparation, the TCRbeta library received unique molecular identifiers. TCRdb reanalysed the PCR reads using MiXCR and keeps one entry per CDR3 protein. The table lists about 830,000 distinct CDR3 sequences, 15% to 20% of them singletons. The source material was PBMCs, mostly from graft donor cells, sampled 360 days after TCRalphabeta/CD19-depleted stem cell transplant. The receptor set was obtained from a male patient younger than 18 who had a stem cell transplant for acute lymphoblastic leukemia, so the T cells may come from the graft donor.

This clonotype was observed at least ten times. CDR3 coding DNA: TGCGCCAGCAGCTTGGAGGTCCGGAGGGAGCTGTTTTTT. It translates to CASSLEVRRELFF. V and J are TRBV5-1 and TRBJ2-2; D unresolved. V lost 0 bases, J lost 9 bases, and 9 bases lay in between. CDR1 and CDR2 (germline): SGHRS, YFSETQ. The CDR3 runs 13 residues.

The chain combines TRBV7-9 with TRBJ2-7; no clear D gene. This CDR3 contains 14 residues. Germline V lookup: CDR1 SEHNR, CDR2 FQNEAQ (reference sequence). Trimming shortened V by 5 bases and J by 6 bases, and 17 bases separated the two germline ends. Here the CDR3 DNA reads TGTGCCAGCAGCCCGAGACGACCAGAACCCGAGCAGTACTTC. Translation: CASSPRRPEPEQYF.

A few counts support this clonotype. The chain is built from TRBV21-1 and TRBJ2-7; the table's D call of TRBD2 was not tested on the DNA. TRBV21-1 is an annotated pseudogene. There are 21 residues in the CDR3. CDR3 amino acids: CASSWTSGRTLTPLRHGEQYF. CDR3 in DNA: TGTGCCAGCAGCTGGACTAGCGGGCGGACCTTGACCCCCTTACGGCACGGCGAGCAGTACTTC.

This clonotype was observed at least ten times. A junction boundary mismatches the germline segment, possibly from a read error. CDR3 amino acids: CASSLLAGSYEQYF. CDR3 sequence (DNA): TGCGCCAGCAGCTTGCTAGCAGGATCCTACGAGCAGTACTTC. This chain uses TRBV27 with TRBJ2-7; maybe TRBD2 (5 bases). CDR1 is MNHEY and CDR2 is SMNVEV in the germline V gene (reference sequence). The CDR3 runs to 14 residues.

This clonotype was observed a handful of times. The chain has TRBV20-1 and TRBJ2-3; either TRBD1 or TRBD2 may fit D (5 bases each). The V end lost 5 bases, the J end lost 2 bases, and 11 bases lay between the germline ends. The CDR3 is 13 amino acids. In germline, CDR1 is DFQATT, CDR2 SNEGSKA (reference sequence). In nucleotides, the CDR3 is TGCAGTGCTCGTAGGGACCTCACAGATACGCAGTATTTT. Translation: CSARRDLTDTQYF.

V and J are TRBV5-6 and TRBJ2-1, with TRBD2 matching over 7 bases. The trim removed 4 bases at V and 1 base at J, leaving 5 bases unmatched. The germline V gene encodes CDR1 SGHDT and CDR2 YYEEEE. The CDR3 runs 15 residues. CDR3 region: CASSPTSVSYNEQFF. Here the CDR3 DNA reads TGTGCCAGCAGCCCCACTAGCGTATCCTACAATGAGCAGTTCTTC.

This clonotype was detected once. The chain recombines TRBV3-1 with TRBJ1-6; the D gene is possibly TRBD1 (6 bases). Per germline, CDR1 LGHDT and CDR2 YNNKEL (reference sequence). This CDR3 region has 15 residues. V lost 0 bases to trimming and J lost 6 bases, with 9 bases between them. CDR3 nucleotides: TGTGCCAGCAGCCAAGATACAGGGCCTAATTCACCCCTCCACTTT. This encodes CASSQDTGPNSPLHF.

The rearrangement uses TRBV27 and TRBJ1-2; D not resolved. The CDR3 consists of 13 residues. Per germline, CDR1 MNHEY and CDR2 SMNVEV (reference sequence). The ends were cut back, 4 bases at V and 5 bases at J, with 11 bases in the middle. The CDR3 loop is CASSWAGRYGYTF. In DNA, the CDR3 is TGTGCCAGCAGTTGGGCAGGAAGATATGGCTACACCTTC.

This clonotype was seen a few times. The rearrangement links TRBV11-2 to TRBJ2-1; 7 positions agree with TRBD2. CDR1 SGHAT and CDR2 FQNNGV come from the germline V gene. The V and J ends lost 4 bases and 5 bases, in that order; junction bases with no gene match: 11. This CDR3 has 16 amino acids. CDR3 residues: CASSSGQGGYDNEQFF. For the CDR3, the DNA is TGTGCCAGCAGCTCGGGGCAGGGAGGGTATGACAATGAGCAGTTCTTC.

The sample holds a few counts of this clonotype. The chain recombines TRBV9 with TRBJ2-3, with 8 bases aligning to TRBD2. The CDR3 spans 16 residues. Germline loops: CDR1 SGDLS, CDR2 YYNGEE. V dropped 0 bases and J dropped 3; count of bases not matched to a gene: 6. CDR3 nucleotide sequence: TGTGCCAGCAGCGTAGATCTGCCTAGCGGGACAGATACGCAGTATTTT. Translation gives CASSVDLPSGTDTQYF.

The J gene is TRBJ2-5, the V gene TRBV7-8, with 7 nucleotides matching TRBD1. With V trimmed by 4 bases and J by 2 bases, 4 bases remained unmatched. The length of the CDR3 is 14 residues. The germline CDR1 and CDR2 sequences are SGHVS and FQNEAQ. The CDR3 DNA is TGTGCCAGCAGCTCATCGACAGGGCAAGAGACCCAGTACTTC. It yields the protein CASSSSTGQETQYF.

The chain combines TRBV6-5 with TRBJ1-5; TRBD1 matches 7 bases. The J segment lost 1 base and the V segment lost 2 bases, leaving 5 bases of the junction unmatched. The germline V gene has CDR1 MNHEY and CDR2 SVGAGI. The CDR3 sequence is 16 residues long. CDR3 amino acids: CASSYGGQSSNQPQHF. The CDR3, as DNA: TGTGCCAGCAGTTACGGGGGACAGTCGAGCAATCAGCCCCAGCATTTT.

This clonotype was found a few times. J is TRBJ1-2 and V is TRBV20-1, with D tentatively TRBD1 (5 bases). V was pared by 0 bases and J by 1 base, with 12 bases between. CDR1 DFQATT and CDR2 SNEGSKA come from the germline V gene (reference sequence). This CDR3 has 15 residues. The CDR3 coding sequence is TGCAGTGCTAGAGATTTGGCAGGGAGTAACTATGGCTACACCTTC. Encoded protein: CSARDLAGSNYGYTF.

The V and J genes are TRBV5-1 and TRBJ1-6; TRBD1 aligns across 9 bases. Trimming removed 0 bases from V and 8 bases from J; junction bases left unmatched: 6. This CDR3 region has 16 residues. Germline CDR1 SGHRS, CDR2 YFSETQ. CDR3 nucleotides: TGCGCCAGCAGCTTGGGGACAGGGGTTAATTATTCACCCCTCCACTTT. Encoded protein: CASSLGTGVNYSPLHF. The complete variable domain, with remaining parts taken from reference TRBV5-1 and TRBJ1-6, reads KAGVTQTPRYLIKTRGQQVTLSCSPISGHRSVSWYQQTPGQGLQFLFEYFSETQRNKGNFPGRFSGRQFSNSRSEMNVSTLELGDSALYLCASSLGTGVNYSPLHFGNGTRLTVT.

The DNA of the CDR3 is TGTGCCAGCAGTTTTAATCCGTATGGCTACACCTTC. It is translated as CASSFNPYGYTF. The rearrangement links TRBV12-3 or TRBV12-4 to TRBJ1-2; D gene unclear. Trimming shortened V by 3 bases and J by 5 bases, and 7 bases separated the two germline ends. The CDR3 contains 12 residues.

This clonotype has just a few counts. The rearrangement links TRBV5-6 to TRBJ2-5, with 9 bases matching TRBD2. Germline trimming cut 0 bases from V and 5 bases from J; bases unmatched to any gene: 5. Germline CDR1 reads SGHDT; CDR2 reads YYEEEE. The CDR3 has 15 residues. CDR3 sequence (DNA): TGTGCCAGCAGCTTGGAGCGGACTAGCGAGGAGACCCAGTACTTC. This sequence encodes CASSLERTSEETQYF. The complete variable domain, with remaining parts taken from reference TRBV5-6 and TRBJ2-5, reads DAGVTQSPTHLIKTRGQQVTLRCSPKSGHDTVSWYQQALGQGPQFIFQYYEEEERQRGNFPDRFSGHQFPNYSSELNVNALLLGDSALYLCASSLERTSEETQYFGPGTRLLVL.

This chain joins TRBV5-1 and TRBJ2-1; D gene ambiguous. This CDR3 contains 16 residues. Trimming removed 0 bases at V and 1 base at J, with 11 bases between. The V gene's germline CDR1 is SGHRS and CDR2 YFSETQ. The CDR3 region is CASSLVGSISYNEQFF. In DNA, the CDR3 is TGCGCCAGCAGCTTGGTGGGTAGCATTTCCTACAATGAGCAGTTCTTC.

The chain has TRBV21-1 and TRBJ2-3; TRBD2, the D gene given by the table, was not confirmed from the DNA. TRBV21-1 is designated a pseudogene. There are 17 residues in the CDR3. CDR3 bases: TGTGCCAGCAGCAAGAGACTAGCGGGAGGTGGCACAGATACGCAGTATTTT. It yields the protein CASSKRLAGGGTDTQYF.

The rearrangement links TRBV2 to TRBJ2-1; D perhaps matches TRBD2 (5 bases). V dropped 4 bases and J dropped 7 bases, with 20 bases sitting between them. The CDR3 runs 16 residues. The germline V gene encodes CDR1 SNHLY and CDR2 FYNNEI. The CDR3 coding sequence is TGTGCCAGCAGTGGACTCGATCCCACTACGGGAAATGAGCAGTTCTTC. Residues: CASSGLDPTTGNEQFF. Combining the CDR3 with reference TRBV2 and TRBJ2-1 gives the whole variable domain EPEVTQTPSHQVTQMGQEVILRCVPISNHLYFYWYRQILGQKVEFLVSFYNNEISEKSEIFDDQFSVERPDGSNFTLKIRSTKLEDSAMYFCASSGLDPTTGNEQFFGPGTRLTVL.

The sample holds many counts of this clonotype. J is TRBJ2-1 and V is TRBV5-1; D unclear. The CDR3 runs to 14 residues. Trimming took off 2 bases at V and 3 bases at J, with 9 bases between the two ends. Looked up from germline, CDR1 is SGHRS and CDR2 is YFSETQ. The DNA for the CDR3 is TGCGCCAGCAGCTTCGCAAGCGTCTACAATGAGCAGTTCTTC. Protein product: CASSFASVYNEQFF.

Worth noting for this clonotype: The final CDR3 position lacks the conserved phenylalanine or tryptophan, pointing to a likely read error. The DNA is omitted, as the CDR3 cannot be located on it reliably, and the CDR3 follows TCRdb's listing. V gene TRBV29-1 combines with J gene TRBJ1-2; no DNA check was done on the table's D call, TRBD1. The CDR3 has 12 residues if both end residues are counted. Germline values: CDR1 SQVTM, CDR2 ANQGSEA. CDR3 loop: CSVESGGSGYTC.

The chain combines TRBV5-1 with TRBJ1-1; no definite D call. Per germline, CDR1 SGHRS and CDR2 YFSETQ. The length of the CDR3 is 14 residues. V was cut by 2 bases and J by 1 base, with 9 bases left in between. The CDR3 sequence: CASSFNLRNTEAFF. CDR3 DNA sequence: TGCGCCAGCAGCTTTAATTTGAGGAACACTGAAGCTTTCTTT.

This clonotype has ten or more counts. This rearrangement joins TRBV5-1 to TRBJ2-1; 13 bases line up with TRBD2. Germline trimming cut 4 bases from V and 7 bases from J; bases unmatched to any gene: 11. The CDR3 is made up of 17 amino acids. The germline CDR1 and CDR2 sequences are SGHRS and YFSETQ. The CDR3 DNA reads TGCGCCAGCAGCGGGGGACTAGCGGGACCCTACGGTAATGAGCAGTTCTTC. This encodes CASSGGLAGPYGNEQFF.

In this sample, this clonotype turned up many times. The DNA for the CDR3 is TGTGCCAGCAGTTCCCCCAGGGTGCGGACTTACAATGAGCAGTTCTTC. Translating it yields CASSSPRVRTYNEQFF. The chain links TRBV27 to TRBJ2-1, with D possibly called TRBD1 or TRBD2 (5 bases each). Germline V gene sequence: CDR1 MNHEY, CDR2 SMNVEV (reference sequence). The CDR3 sequence is 16 residues long. V dropped 4 bases and J dropped 4 bases, with 17 bases sitting between them.

In DNA form, the CDR3 reads TGTGCCAGCAATCCCTCCCTCGGGCAGAACCAAGAGACCCAGTACTTC. It translates to CASNPSLGQNQETQYF. The chain carries TRBV6-2 or TRBV6-3 and TRBJ2-5; D gene unclear. V was cut by 7 bases and J by 0 bases, with 18 bases left in between. The CDR3 loop spans 16 amino acids. Germline CDR1 MNHEY, CDR2 SVGEGT.